This section outlines one T cell receptor (beta chain) sequence together with its context. No cognate antigen has been identified for it. One base away there is no much larger clone; base qualities are not given. Patients with autoimmune disease history or receiving systemic immunosuppression were excluded from the trial. Peripheral blood for TCR sequencing was collected from all dose cohorts at baseline, on cycle 4 day 1, and on cycle 7 day 1. Samples were obtained from an open-label, multicenter, first-in-human phase I dose-escalation trial of ivuxolimab. Adults with locally advanced or metastatic head and neck squamous cell, hepatocellular, melanoma or renal cell carcinoma were enrolled in the trial. Before TCR sequencing, CD4+ T cells and CD8+ T cells from peripheral blood were sorted into separate populations. This record belongs to a study of OX40 agonist ivuxolimab in advanced cancers. As for the study more broadly: Ivuxolimab was an agonistic, fully human IgG2 monoclonal antibody directed against OX40 (CD134), a costimulatory receptor. Of the approximately 50 dose-escalation patients, hepatocellular carcinoma was present in 19, melanoma in roughly 15, renal cell carcinoma in 9 and head and neck cancer in 9. The purpose of peripheral TCRbeta sequencing was to test whether ivuxolimab changed TCR sequence diversity and led to clonal T-cell expansion. Partial responses were achieved by three dose-escalation patients, of whom one had hepatocellular carcinoma and two had cutaneous melanoma. Intravenous ivuxolimab was administered to patients every 2 weeks at six dose levels: 0.01, 0.1, 0.3, 1.5, 3 and 10 mg/kg. In the dose-escalation cohort, over 65% of patients were male, and the mean age was approximately 60 years, with a range of about 23 to 90. The paper describes the monotherapy dose-escalation part (N ≈ 50 patients) of the phase I trial of ivuxolimab. Patients were allowed to have had prior anti-PD-1, anti-PD-L1 or anti-CTLA-4 therapy, and approximately 40% of the dose-escalation patients had been treated with checkpoint inhibitors.

Genomic DNA was isolated from the sorted cells so that the TCRbeta CDR3 region could be sequenced. The immunoSEQ Assay was used to sequence the TCRbeta CDR3 regions. Imported from immuneACCESS, the table was reduced by TCRdb to in-frame sequences with V and J called. These copies leave out some clones; in studies compared against another copy, an unresolved V gene accounts for under half, and the cause of the remainder is not known. The sample table contains roughly 70,000 clones; only one count was recorded for over 80% of them. The ten biggest clones cover roughly 9.7% of the sample. The CDR3 contains 12 residues, cysteine and phenylalanine counted. Only the CDR3 DNA is retained, 36 bases long and in frame from the first base. Taken from the germline V gene (reference sequence), the CDR1 and CDR2 loops are MNHEY and SMNVEV. V sheds 7 bases and J sheds 7 bases, leaving 13 bases between their ends.

Study-wide conclusions, independent of this receptor: Antigen specificity was not determined for the clonally expanded peripheral T cells. After ivuxolimab, more expanded clones were found on average in CD8+ T cells than in CD4+ T cells. At doses of 0.1 to 3.0 mg/kg, clonal expansion of both CD4+ and CD8+ blood T cells was observed from baseline to week 6. Low levels of normalized T-cell clonal expansion were also seen in some patients who did not respond. In the 0.1-3.0 mg/kg groups, partial responders had among the lowest normalized peripheral clonal expansion, particularly in CD8+ T cells.

This clonotype originated in an adult with an advanced solid tumor such as melanoma, head and neck, liver or kidney cancer. Sequenced material: CD4+ or CD8+ T cells sorted from blood, taken in a trial of the OX40 agonist ivuxolimab. This chain joins TRBV27 to TRBJ1-2, with the D gene not clear enough to name. The CDR3 region reads CASKREGVGYTF. The nucleotide sequence reads as follows: TGTGCCAGCAAGAGGGAGGGCGTTGGCTACACCTTC.